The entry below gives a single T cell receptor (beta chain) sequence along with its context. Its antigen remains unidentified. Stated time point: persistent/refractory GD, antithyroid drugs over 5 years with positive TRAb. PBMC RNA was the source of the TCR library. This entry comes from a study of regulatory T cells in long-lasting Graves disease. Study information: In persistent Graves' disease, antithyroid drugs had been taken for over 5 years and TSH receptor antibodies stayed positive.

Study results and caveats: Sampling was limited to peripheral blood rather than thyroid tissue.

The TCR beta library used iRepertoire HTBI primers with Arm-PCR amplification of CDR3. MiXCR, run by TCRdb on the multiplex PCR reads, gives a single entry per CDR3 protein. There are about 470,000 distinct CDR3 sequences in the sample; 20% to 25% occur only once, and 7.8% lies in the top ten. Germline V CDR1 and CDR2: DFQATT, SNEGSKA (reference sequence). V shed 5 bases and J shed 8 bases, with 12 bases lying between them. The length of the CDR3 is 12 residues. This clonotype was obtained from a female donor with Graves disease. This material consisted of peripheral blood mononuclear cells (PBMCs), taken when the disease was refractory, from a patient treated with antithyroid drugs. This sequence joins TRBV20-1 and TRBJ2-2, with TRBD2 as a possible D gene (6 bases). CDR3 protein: CSALAAPGELFF. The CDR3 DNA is TGCAGTGCTTTAGCGGCTCCGGGGGAGCTGTTTTTT.